These T cell receptor beta chains were read from a single sample in a study of control samples from healthy donors and cancer patients. Here immunoSEQ multiplex PCR was the method, and the copy in TCRdb shows in-frame clones only, minus some. The sample gives some 120,000 clones, around 92% of which show up once; 0.58% is in the top ten. The specimen sequenced was PBMCs. The receptor set was obtained from a man at least 80 years old with head and neck cancer. Each CDR3 is given with its conserved first and last residue. The D gene is left open where the match is weak. Not all rows give a size; the values are once, few, many and, for expanded clones, a class.

D	J	V	size	DNA	CDR3
TRBD2	TRBJ2-5	TRBV3-1/TRBV3-2	NA	TGTGCCAGCAGCCAAGATCGTCCTAGGGGAGGGACGATTCAAGAGACCCAGTACTTC	CASSQDRPRGGTIQETQYF
TRBD1	TRBJ1-5	TRBV30	once	TGTGCCTGGAGTTGGACAGGGAATAATCAGCCCCAGCATTTT	CAWSWTGNNQPQHF
NA	TRBJ1-5	TRBV19	NA	TGTGCCAGTAGTATAATGGCAGGGAGGCCCCAGCATTTT	CASSIMAGRPQHF
TRBD1	TRBJ2-1	TRBV7-9	once	TGTGCCAGCAGCGGAATACCCCCGGGACAGGGAGAGCAGTTCTTC	CASSGIPPGQGEQFF
TRBD1	TRBJ1-5	TRBV27	NA	TGTGCCAGCAGTTTACGACAGGGAGACCAGCCCCAGCATTTT	CASSLRQGDQPQHF
NA	TRBJ1-1	TRBV5-1	NA	TGCGCCAGCAGCTTGTTAGCGACAGGCGATTACACTGAAGCTTTCTTT	CASSLLATGDYTEAFF
NA	TRBJ2-5	TRBV10-3	once	TGTGCCATCAGTGCAAGGGAAGAGACCCAGTACTTC	CAISAREETQYF
TRBD1	TRBJ1-1	TRBV6-4	NA	TGTGCCAGCAGTGACCTCTATCGACAGGGGGCAAATACTGAAGCTTTCTTT	CASSDLYRQGANTEAFF
TRBD2	TRBJ2-7	TRBV9	NA	TGTGCCAGCAGCGTAGAAGGACTAGCGGAAGGTGAGCAGTACTTC	CASSVEGLAEGEQYF
NA	TRBJ1-1	TRBV12-3/TRBV12-4	NA	TGTGCCAGCAGTTTAGTAGTGAACACTGAAGCTTTCTTT	CASSLVVNTEAFF
NA	TRBJ1-1	TRBV6-1	NA	TGTGCCAGCAGTGATAGACTCAAAGCTTTCTTT	CASSDRLKAFF
NA	TRBJ2-5	TRBV5-6	NA	TGTGCCAGCAGCTTAGCGGAGACCCAGTACTTC	CASSLAETQYF
NA	TRBJ2-1	TRBV15	NA	TGTGCCACCAGCAGAGATCGGGGTGGGGATGAGCAGTTCTTC	CATSRDRGGDEQFF
NA	TRBJ2-7	TRBV3-1/TRBV3-2	NA	TGTGCCAGCAGCCAAGGTGGGGGGAGTACACGGGAGCAGTACTTC	CASSQGGGSTREQYF
TRBD1	TRBJ1-6	TRBV2	NA	TGTGCCAGCAGTCCGGACAGGGGCTCACCCCTCCACTTT	CASSPDRGSPLHF
NA	TRBJ2-7	TRBV7-9	NA	TGTGCCAGCAGCTTAGGGCAGGGGATGGACGAGCAGTACTTC	CASSLGQGMDEQYF
NA	TRBJ1-1	TRBV30	NA	TGTGCCTGGAGTGTACCCCCCCATTCCGCTTTCTTT	CAWSVPPHSAFF
TRBD2	TRBJ2-1	TRBV5-1	NA	TGCGCCAGCAGCCACCAAAATCAGCGGGAGCTGTTCCGTGGCTACAATGAGCAGTTCTTC	CASSHQNQRELFRGYNEQFF
NA	TRBJ2-5	TRBV7-9	NA	TGTGCCAGCAGCTTAGGGACTTTCGAAGAGACCCAGTACTTC	CASSLGTFEETQYF
TRBD2	TRBJ2-3	TRBV13	NA	TGTGCCCGCAGCTTGCGCGGGCGTCGCGGGGGGGCGGGGACAGATACGCAGTATTTT	CARSLRGRRGGAGTDTQYF
TRBD1	TRBJ2-7	TRBV3-1/TRBV3-2	NA	TGTGCCAGCAGCCCCAGGGACAGGTACTACGAGCAGTACTTC	CASSPRDRYYEQYF
NA	TRBJ2-7	TRBV5-4	NA	TGTGCCAGCAGCTTGGAGGGGACTCCCTACGAGCAGTACTTC	CASSLEGTPYEQYF
NA	TRBJ1-2	TRBV4-1	NA	TGCGCCAGCAGCCACCCCGGCGGGCGCGTTACTGTGCTGAACTATGGCTACACCTTC	CASSHPGGRVTVLNYGYTF
NA	TRBJ2-2	TRBV10-1	NA	TGCGCCAGCAGTGAGCACAGAGGGAACACCGGGGAGCTGTTTTTT	CASSEHRGNTGELFF
TRBD1	TRBJ1-4	TRBV7-7	NA	TGTGCCAGCAGCCCCACCCGACAGGGCTTTCGGGAAAAACTGTTTTTT	CASSPTRQGFREKLFF
NA	TRBJ1-1	TRBV7-8	NA	TGTGCCAGCAGCTTAGGCGGGGTCCTTATGAACACTGAAGCTTTCTTT	CASSLGGVLMNTEAFF
NA	TRBJ1-5	TRBV11-2	NA	TGTGCCAGCAGCAACGGACAGATTAGCAATCAGCCCCAGCATTTT	CASSNGQISNQPQHF
NA	TRBJ1-5	TRBV21-1	NA	TGTGCCAGGGCGGGAGGGGGGATTATCGATCAGCCCCAGCATTTT	CARAGGGIIDQPQHF
NA	TRBJ2-7	TRBV11-3	NA	TGTGCCAGCAGCCGCGGGGCAGGGGCCGAGCAGTACTTC	CASSRGAGAEQYF
TRBD1	TRBJ2-7	TRBV19	NA	TGTGCCAGTAGTTGGGGACAGGGTTCGACCTACGAGCAGTACTTC	CASSWGQGSTYEQYF
NA	TRBJ1-2	TRBV7-2	NA	TGTGCCAGCAGCGATGGCTACACCTTC	CASSDGYTF
TRBD2	TRBJ2-1	TRBV5-4	NA	TGTGCCAGCAGCCCCCTGGGACCGGGGGGACGCTACAATGAGCAGTTCTTC	CASSPLGPGGRYNEQFF
NA	TRBJ1-1	TRBV9	NA	TGTGCCAGCAGCGCAGGGACTCTGAACACTGAAGCTTTCTTT	CASSAGTLNTEAFF
NA	TRBJ2-2	TRBV11-3	NA	TGTGCCAGCAGCGAGACGACAGGGAACACCGGGGAGCTGTTTTTT	CASSETTGNTGELFF
NA	TRBJ2-3	TRBV29-1	NA	TGCAGCGTTGATTCCACAGATACGCAGTATTTT	CSVDSTDTQYF
NA	TRBJ2-7	TRBV7-9	NA	TGTGCCAGCAGCTTAGTACAGGGCCCCCACGAGCAGTACTTC	CASSLVQGPHEQYF
NA	TRBJ1-6	TRBV7-8	NA	TGTGCCAGCAGTTTCCCCCCAGGGAGCTCCTATAATTCACCCCTCCACTTT	CASSFPPGSSYNSPLHF
NA	TRBJ2-3	TRBV19	NA	TGTGCCAGTAGTATGGGGGGCCCTCTCACAGATACGCAGTATTTT	CASSMGGPLTDTQYF
TRBD1	TRBJ1-2	TRBV2	few	TGTGCCAGCAGTGAAGTACGAGGGGGCGAGGGCTACACCTTC	CASSEVRGGEGYTF
TRBD2	TRBJ2-5	TRBV5-4	NA	TGTGCCAGCAGAGAACGGGGGGGCCAAGAGACCCAGTACTTC	CASRERGGQETQYF
NA	TRBJ1-6	TRBV3-1/TRBV3-2	NA	TGTGCCAGCAGCCCCTTCGACAGTTATTCACCCCTCCACTTT	CASSPFDSYSPLHF
NA	TRBJ1-2	TRBV27	NA	TGTGCCAGCAGTTTATCGGTAGGGTTTGCCGCTAACTATGGCTACACCTTC	CASSLSVGFAANYGYTF
TRBD2	TRBJ2-1	TRBV9	NA	TGTGCCAGCAGCGTAGTCGGCGGGGGGGCCGGGAATGAGCAGTTCTTC	CASSVVGGGAGNEQFF
NA	TRBJ1-5	TRBV7-2	NA	TGTGCCAGCAGCCCGGGCAGGGAGGCATCTCAGCCCCAGCATTTT	CASSPGREASQPQHF
NA	TRBJ2-1	TRBV12-3/TRBV12-4	NA	TGTGCCAGCAGTCCCGACACCAATGAGCAGTTCTTC	CASSPDTNEQFF
NA	TRBJ1-2	TRBV2	NA	TGTGCCAGCAGCCCCGACAGTAACTATGGCTACACCTTC	CASSPDSNYGYTF
NA	TRBJ1-2	TRBV5-1	NA	TGCGCCAGCAGCGGAGGACGCGCTAACTATGGCTACACCTTC	CASSGGRANYGYTF
TRBD1	TRBJ2-2	TRBV9	NA	TGTGCCAGCAGCGCGAGACAGGGATCCGCCGGGGAGCTGTTTTTT	CASSARQGSAGELFF
NA	TRBJ1-2	TRBV7-2	NA	TGTGCCAGCAGCCCGGCGTGGGGTGGCTACACCTTC	CASSPAWGGYTF
NA	TRBJ2-7	TRBV30	NA	TGTGCCTGGAGGTTATCAAACTCCTACGAGCAGTACTTC	CAWRLSNSYEQYF
NA	TRBJ2-3	TRBV25-1	NA	TGTGCCAGCAGTGCTAGCACAGATACGCAGTATTTT	CASSASTDTQYF
TRBD1	TRBJ1-5	TRBV7-8	NA	TGTGCCAGCAGCACCCAGGGGGCTTTTCAGCCCCAGCATTTT	CASSTQGAFQPQHF
NA	TRBJ2-3	TRBV6-1	NA	TGTGCCAGCAGTGAAGGAGAGATCAGGGGTAGCACAGATACGCAGTATTTT	CASSEGEIRGSTDTQYF
TRBD1	TRBJ2-2	TRBV11-3	NA	TGTGCCAGCAGCACCTGGGACAGGGGGCGAACCGGGGAGCTGTTTTTT	CASSTWDRGRTGELFF
NA	TRBJ2-1	TRBV5-1	NA	TGCGCCAGCAGCTTGTCTGCTAGTCTCTACAATGAGCAGTTCTTC	CASSLSASLYNEQFF
TRBD1	TRBJ1-2	TRBV7-9	NA	TGTGCCAGCAGCTTGGCCTTCAAACAGGGGGCGCATGGCTACACCTTC	CASSLAFKQGAHGYTF
TRBD2	TRBJ2-1	TRBV27	NA	TGTGCCAGCAGTTTATCGGCGGGAGACACCTACAATGAGCAGTTCTTC	CASSLSAGDTYNEQFF
NA	TRBJ1-6	TRBV5-6	NA	TGTGCCAGCAGCTTGTCAGGCGCAGGTAATTCACCCCTCCACTTT	CASSLSGAGNSPLHF
NA	TRBJ2-7	TRBV21-1	NA	TGTGCCAGCAGCAAAGTCTTCTTCCCGCCCCCGACCTACAAAGCCTACGAGCAGTACTTC	CASSKVFFPPPTYKAYEQYF